This T cell receptor beta chain was sequenced for a study of PD-1 blockade in mismatch repair-deficient tumors. Assay used: immunoSEQ multiplex PCR; TCRdb lists only in-frame clones, some missing. Among 100,000 to 150,000 clones listed, 85% to 90% were seen once. A few pembrolizumab responders had their TCRs sequenced. Germline V CDR1 and CDR2: SGHAT, FQNNGV. This CDR3 is built from 11 residues. The germline V and J ends were trimmed by 5 bases and 7 bases, with 9 bases remaining between them. The chain has TRBV11-2 and TRBJ2-7, with D unresolved. The TCR sequence derives from an adult with mismatch repair-deficient cancer. The sequenced sample was peripheral blood, obtained 44 weeks after starting pembrolizumab. CDR3 residues: CASSPAGEQYF. In DNA form, the CDR3 reads TGTGCCAGCAGCCCGGCTGGGGAGCAGTACTTC. The whole variable domain, filled in from reference TRBV11-2 and TRBJ2-7, reads EAGVAQSPRYKIIEKRQSVAFWCNPISGHATLYWYQQILGQGPKLLIQFQNNGVVDDSQLPKDRFSAERLKGVDSTLKIQPAKLEDSAVYLCASSPAGEQYFGPGTRLTVT.